This T cell receptor beta chain derives from a study of human T cells and chemical hapten exposure. Study background: Upper-back patch tests with 0.01% DPC were read at 6 days. Broader study findings: Following DPC sensitization, TCRs present above 1 in 1000 frequency showed no change.

This CDR3 is 14 amino acids long. V shed 4 bases and J shed 1 base, with 12 bases lying between them. Germline values: CDR1 SGHDT, CDR2 YYEEEE. One entry per CDR3 protein, called by TCRdb with MiXCR from the RACE reads. The profile shows about 54,000 distinct CDR3 sequences, 7.5% to 10% of them singletons. As for time point: patch test 2, 6 weeks after DPC sensitization. Treatment meaning: therapeutic diphenylcyclopropenone sensitization with weekly scalp DPC. This clonotype has a count of ten or more. Its specificity is not known. The origin of this receptor is a woman between 50 and 59 years old with alopecia areata. Some clones in this sample may be carry-over from other donors' samples. The sequences come from whole blood, collected in connection with sensitization to the hapten diphenylcyclopropenone (DPC). This chain joins TRBV5-6 and TRBJ2-7; a weak D match, TRBD1 (6 bases). CDR3 nucleotides: TGTGCCAGCAGCCAGGGGAGCCTATCCTACGAGCAGTACTTC. This translates into CASSQGSLSYEQYF. The full variable domain, rest sourced from reference TRBV5-6 and TRBJ2-7, is DAGVTQSPTHLIKTRGQQVTLRCSPKSGHDTVSWYQQALGQGPQFIFQYYEEEERQRGNFPDRFSGHQFPNYSSELNVNALLLGDSALYLCASSQGSLSYEQYFGPGTRLTVT.